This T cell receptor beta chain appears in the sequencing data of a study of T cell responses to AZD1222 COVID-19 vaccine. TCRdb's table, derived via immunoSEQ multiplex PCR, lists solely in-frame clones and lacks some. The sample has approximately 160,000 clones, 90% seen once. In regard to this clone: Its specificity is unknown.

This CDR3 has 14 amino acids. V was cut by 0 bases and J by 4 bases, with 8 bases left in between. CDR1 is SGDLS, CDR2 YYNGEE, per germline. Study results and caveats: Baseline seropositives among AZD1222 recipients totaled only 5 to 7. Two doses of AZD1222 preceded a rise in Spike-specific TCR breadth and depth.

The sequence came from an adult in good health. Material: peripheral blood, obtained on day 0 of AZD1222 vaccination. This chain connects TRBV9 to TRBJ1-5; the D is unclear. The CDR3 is CASSVDPANQPQHF. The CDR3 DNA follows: TGTGCCAGCAGCGTAGATCCGGCGAATCAGCCCCAGCATTTT.